These 22 T cell receptor beta chains came from one sample sequenced in a study of blood T cell repertoires in COVID-19. TCRdb keeps only in-frame clones here, not all; method: immunoSEQ multiplex PCR. Altogether 130,000 or so clones are present, about 86% being singletons, with the ten largest covering 1.5% to 1.7%. The sample taken for sequencing was peripheral blood. The receptors were sampled from a woman in her sixties or seventies with acute or convalescent COVID-19.

This sequence joins TRBV5-1 and TRBJ2-3; TRBD2 is a possible D gene (6 bases). V was trimmed by 0 bases and J by 1 base, leaving 12 bases between them. Germline V gene lookup returns CDR1 SGHRS and CDR2 YFSETQ. CDR3 length: 16 residues. CDR3 nucleotide sequence: TGCGCCAGCAGCTTGGCCGCGGGGCCGGGCACAGATACGCAGTATTTT. As protein: CASSLAAGPGTDTQYF.

This sequence joins TRBV6-5 and TRBJ2-7, with TRBD2 identical over 9 bases. This CDR3 is built from 14 residues. J was trimmed by 2 bases and V by 8 bases; bases with no gene match: 7. Germline CDR1 is MNHEY and CDR2 is SVGAGI. CDR3 bases: TGTGCCAGCCTAAATGTAGCGGGGGCCTACGAGCAGTACTTC. This encodes CASLNVAGAYEQYF.

The chain links TRBV7-9 to TRBJ2-7, with 15 bases aligning to TRBD2. Germline V CDR1 and CDR2: SEHNR, FQNEAQ (reference sequence). The V segment lost 6 bases and the J segment 0 bases; nucleotides outside the gene matches: 9. The CDR3 totals 18 residues. CDR3 DNA sequence: TGTGCCAGCAGTCTAACTCCGGGACTAGCGGGGGGCTCCTACGAGCAGTACTTC. This gives the protein CASSLTPGLAGGSYEQYF.

The chain joins TRBV6-2 or TRBV6-3 to TRBJ2-5, with D perhaps TRBD2 (6 bases). The V gene lost 5 bases and the J gene lost 4 bases, with 11 bases spanning the gap. CDR1 is MNHEY, CDR2 SVGEGT, per germline. The CDR3 loop spans 13 amino acids. The CDR3 DNA reads as TGTGCCAGCAGTCGCGGGGTTTCAGAGACCCAGTACTTC. Residues: CASSRGVSETQYF.

The chain recombines TRBV3-1 (or the pseudogene TRBV3-2) with TRBJ1-2, with a tentative D call TRBD1 (5 bases). Trimming cost V 1 base and J 4 bases, with 13 bases left between them. The germline V gene has CDR1 LGHDT and CDR2 YNNKEL (reference sequence). The CDR3 runs 15 residues. The CDR3 spells CASSQVRQRIYGYTF. In DNA form, the CDR3 reads TGTGCCAGCAGCCAAGTACGACAGAGGATCTATGGCTACACCTTC.

The table lists this clone with many counts. The rearrangement uses TRBV2 and TRBJ2-7; no reliable D call. The V gene's germline CDR1 is SNHLY and CDR2 FYNNEI. CDR3 length: 13 amino acids. Deletions cut 4 bases from V and 3 bases from J, with 10 bases between. The CDR3 spells CASSVSGSYEQYF. CDR3 in DNA: TGTGCCAGCAGTGTTTCGGGTAGCTACGAGCAGTACTTC.

The V and J genes are TRBV9 and TRBJ1-2; D is unresolved. CDR1 is SGDLS and CDR2 is YYNGEE in the germline V gene. The CDR3 extends over 16 amino acids. The V end was cut by 3 bases, the J end by 8 bases, with 23 bases between. The CDR3 region is CASSASLGTNRLGYTF. CDR3 sequence (DNA): TGTGCCAGCAGCGCATCTTTGGGCACCAACCGGTTAGGCTACACCTTC.

The chain uses TRBV18 and TRBJ1-1; 8 bases are shared with TRBD1. The CDR3 covers 16 residues. The germline V gene has CDR1 KGHSH and CDR2 LQKENI. Unmatched junction bases numbered 6, after V lost 2 bases and J lost 1 base. DNA of the CDR3: TGTGCCAGCTCACCAATGACAGGGGATAGGAACACTGAAGCTTTCTTT. Encoded protein: CASSPMTGDRNTEAFF. Complete variable domain (other parts from reference TRBV18 and TRBJ1-1): NAGVMQNPRHLVRRRGQEARLRCSPMKGHSHVYWYRQLPEEGLKFMVYLQKENIIDESGMPKERFSAEFPKEGPSILRIQQVVRGDSAAYFCASSPMTGDRNTEAFFGQGTRLTVV.

The chain combines TRBV6-5 with TRBJ1-6, with D tentatively TRBD1 (6 bases). This CDR3 has 16 amino acids. The germline CDR1 and CDR2 sequences are MNHEY and SVGAGI. V lost 0 bases and J 6 bases, leaving 12 bases between the germline ends. The DNA of the CDR3 is TGTGCCAGCAGTTACTCGCGGGGGCAGGGTAATTCACCCCTCCACTTT. It yields the protein CASSYSRGQGNSPLHF.

The chain joins TRBV27 to TRBJ2-5; 13 nucleotides align to TRBD2. V shed 2 bases, J shed 2 bases, and the junction held 8 bases outside the gene matches. This CDR3 has 18 residues. CDR1 is MNHEY, CDR2 SMNVEV, per germline (reference sequence). CDR3 bases: TGTGCCAGCAGTTTACTGGGACTAGCGGGATCCATTCAAGAGACCCAGTACTTC. Translating gives CASSLLGLAGSIQETQYF.

The J gene is TRBJ1-1, the V gene TRBV28; D may be TRBD1 (6 bases). CDR1 and CDR2 from the germline V gene are MDHEN and SYDVKM. Between the trimmed V and J ends, which lost 7 bases and 0 bases, there was a span of 18 bases. The CDR3 length is 16 residues. The CDR3 protein is CASTPRGKGMNTEAFF. CDR3 nucleotides: TGTGCCAGCACCCCTAGGGGGAAGGGGATGAACACTGAAGCTTTCTTT.

This chain connects TRBV7-2 to TRBJ1-4; TRBD1 might be the D (5 bases). The CDR3 sequence is 15 residues long. V was cut by 1 base and J by 1 base, with 7 bases left in between. Germline-derived CDR1 and CDR2 are SGHTA and FQGNSA. CDR3 amino acids: CASSLGGVTNEKLFF. The CDR3, as DNA: TGTGCCAGCAGCTTAGGGGGCGTAACTAATGAAAAACTGTTTTTT. The full variable domain, completed using reference TRBV7-2 and TRBJ1-4, is GAGVSQSPSNKVTEKGKDVELRCDPISGHTALYWYRQSLGQGLEFLIYFQGNSAPDKSGLPSDRFSAERTGGSVSTLTIQRTQQEDSAVYLCASSLGGVTNEKLFFGSGTQLSVL.

The chain uses TRBV4-2 and TRBJ2-5, with TRBD2 matching 9 bases. Germline V gives CDR1 LGHNA, CDR2 YNFKEQ. V lost 0 bases and J lost 3; bases outside the gene matches: 8. The CDR3 spans 17 residues. In nucleotides, the CDR3 is TGTGCCAGCAGCCAAGATCATGGCGGGGGGGCAAAAGAGACCCAGTACTTC. It specifies CASSQDHGGGAKETQYF.

The chain links TRBV5-5 to TRBJ2-2, with D maybe TRBD1 (5 bases). CDR3 length equals 13 residues. The germline CDR1 and CDR2 sequences are SGHKS and YYEKEE (reference sequence). V gave up 1 base and J gave up 6 bases, with 7 bases separating them. CDR3 in amino acids: CASSLWGAGELFF. The CDR3 bases are TGTGCCAGCAGCTTGTGGGGCGCCGGGGAGCTGTTTTTT. The entire variable domain, with the rest obtained from reference TRBV5-5 and TRBJ2-2, is as follows: DAGVTQSPTHLIKTRGQQVTLRCSPISGHKSVSWYQQVLGQGPQFIFQYYEKEERGRGNFPDRFSARQFPNYSSELNVNALLLGDSALYLCASSLWGAGELFFGEGSRLTVL.

The chain links TRBV10-3 to TRBJ1-1; the D gene is possibly TRBD1 (5 bases). The germline V gene has CDR1 ENHRY and CDR2 SYGVKD. Trimming shortened V by 0 bases and J by 6 bases, and 17 bases separated the two germline ends. The CDR3 is 16 amino acids. The chain's CDR3 is CAISESGGARIPEAFF. The CDR3 nucleotides are TGTGCCATCAGTGAGTCTGGAGGGGCAAGGATACCTGAAGCTTTCTTT.

The chain couples TRBV5-8 to TRBJ1-6; 10 positions agree with TRBD1. V lost 4 bases, J lost 9 bases, and 13 bases stayed unmatched. The length of the CDR3 is 17 residues. Per germline, CDR1 SGHTS and CDR2 YDEGEE. CDR3 in DNA: TGTGCCAGCAGCATTAGACAGGGGACAGGGGATGGTTCACCCCTCCACTTT. Its protein product is CASSIRQGTGDGSPLHF. Together with reference TRBV5-8 and TRBJ1-6, the CDR3 gives the full variable domain: EAGVTQSPTHLIKTRGQQATLRCSPISGHTSVYWYQQALGLGLQFLLWYDEGEERNRGNFPPRFSGRQFPNYSSELNVNALELEDSALYLCASSIRQGTGDGSPLHFGNGTRLTVT.

The count of this clone is one. For the CDR3, the DNA is TGCAGCTCCGTGAGAGGGTCGACAACTGAAGCTTTCTTT. It encodes CSSVRGSTTEAFF. V and J are TRBV29-1 and TRBJ1-1; D not resolved. Germline V gene sequence: CDR1 SQVTM, CDR2 ANQGSEA. V lost 8 bases and J lost 5, with 18 bases in between. The CDR3 is made up of 13 amino acids.

This clone was counted a few times. This rearrangement joins TRBV6-2 or TRBV6-3 to TRBJ1-1, with 7 nucleotides matching TRBD1. CDR1 is MNHEY, CDR2 SVGEGT, per germline. V lost 1 base, J lost 1 base, and 6 bases stayed unmatched. This CDR3 is built from 16 residues. CDR3 bases: TGTGCCAGCAGTTACTTGTTTGGACAGGCGAACACTGAAGCTTTCTTT. Translating gives CASSYLFGQANTEAFF.

The chain employs TRBV19 and TRBJ1-1; possibly TRBD1 for D (6 bases). CDR3 length: 13 residues. Germline V gene data show CDR1 as LNHDA and CDR2 as SQIVND (reference sequence). Trimming shortened V by 8 bases and J by 2 bases, and 12 bases separated the two germline ends. CDR3 in amino acids: CASSTGINTEAFF. CDR3 sequence (DNA): TGTGCCAGTTCAACAGGGATCAACACTGAAGCTTTCTTT.

The CDR3 DNA is TGTGCCAGCAGGAGTACAGGGGGGGGTGGCTACACCTTC. Protein sequence: CASRSTGGGGYTF. This chain connects TRBV27 to TRBJ1-2, with 8 bases identical to TRBD1. Trimming cost V 6 bases and J 7 bases; bases outside gene matches: 7. Germline lookup yields CDR1 MNHEY and CDR2 SMNVEV (reference sequence). The CDR3 totals 13 residues.

The chain carries TRBV3-1 (or the pseudogene TRBV3-2) and TRBJ1-2; TRBD1 matches 7 bases. Unmatched junction bases numbered 16, after V lost 4 bases and J lost 8 bases. From germline, CDR1 is LGHDT and CDR2 YNNKEL (reference sequence). The CDR3 has 16 amino acids. The CDR3 protein is CASSRTDPDRAGGYTF. The CDR3 DNA reads TGTGCCAGCAGCCGCACTGATCCCGACAGGGCCGGAGGCTACACCTTC.

The rearrangement links TRBV7-2 to TRBJ2-1, with D perhaps matching TRBD2 (5 bases). Trimming stripped 5 bases from V and 2 bases from J, with 13 bases between. Germline assignment: CDR1 SGHTA and CDR2 FQGNSA. There are 15 residues in the CDR3. CDR3 loop: CASSVSSGAYNEQFF. The CDR3 coding sequence is TGTGCCAGCAGCGTCTCCAGCGGCGCCTACAATGAGCAGTTCTTC.